Given below is one T cell receptor (beta chain) in context. Antigen unknown. It was with a sample-barcoded 5' primer and a J-beta primer mix that a second PCR of roughly 7 to 12 cycles was run. TCRdb reprocessed the 5' RACE reads with MiXCR, giving one entry per CDR3 protein. Among about 680,000 distinct CDR3 sequences, 45% to 50% were seen once, and the ten largest hold under 35%. These data belong to a study of blood T cells in healthy people across ages. The CDR3 contains 18 residues. Per germline, CDR1 MNHEY and CDR2 SMNVEV (reference sequence). V dropped 6 bases and J dropped 4; count of bases not matched to a gene: 16. Points from the study as a whole: PBMCs went unsorted, and a conclusive naive versus antigen-experienced comparison was therefore prevented.

Sequenced input: blood. The receptor was derived from a woman aged 55-69 years in good health. The chain links TRBV27 to TRBJ2-5, with 11 bases lining up with TRBD1. CDR3 residues: CASRIGPGQGVVRETQYF. DNA for the CDR3: TGTGCCAGCAGAATAGGCCCGGGACAGGGGGTGGTTCGAGAGACCCAGTACTTC.